This TCR beta chain was recorded in a study of CD8+CD57+ T cells in acquired aplastic anemia. Study as a whole: Sorted CD4+ plus CD8+ cells gave DNA averaging about 3.2 ug. Average CD4+ read depth in healthy donors was some 9.9 million reads. Whole-study results and caveats: For CD8+ Simpson's diversity, patients and controls showed no significant difference. In common between the patients and the controls were approximately 28 CD8+ CDR3 sequences.

Turning to this clonotype: Its antigen is not identified.

Researchers used genomic DNA as the template to profile TCR beta VDJ and CDR3. TCRdb redid the calling of the reads with MiXCR, one entry per CDR3 protein. The sample contains hundreds of thousands of distinct CDR3 sequences, around 68% of which appear only once. Trimming pared 5 bases from V and 4 bases from J, leaving 15 bases between. Per germline, CDR1 SGHDT and CDR2 YYEEEE. This CDR3 is 15 amino acids long. This TCR came from a human donor in good health, serving as a control. The sample comprised sorted CD4+, CD8+, or CD8+CD57+ T cells (not recorded which) from PBMCs. The rearrangement joins TRBV5-6 to TRBJ2-2; possibly TRBD2 for D (5 bases). The CDR3 DNA follows: TGTGCCAGCAGGCAGTCTCGGGGTATCACCGGGGAGCTGTTTTTT. This translates into CASRQSRGITGELFF.